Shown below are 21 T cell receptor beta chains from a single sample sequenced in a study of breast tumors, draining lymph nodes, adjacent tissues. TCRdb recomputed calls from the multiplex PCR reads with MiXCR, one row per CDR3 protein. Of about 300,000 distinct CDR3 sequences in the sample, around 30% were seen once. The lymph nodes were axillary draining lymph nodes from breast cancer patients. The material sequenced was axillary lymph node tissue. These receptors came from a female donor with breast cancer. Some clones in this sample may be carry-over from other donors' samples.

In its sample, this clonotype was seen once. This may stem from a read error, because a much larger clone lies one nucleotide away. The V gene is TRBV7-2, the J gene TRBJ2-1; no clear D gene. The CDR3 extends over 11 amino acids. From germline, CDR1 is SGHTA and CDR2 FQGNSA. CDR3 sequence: CASTRVNEQCF. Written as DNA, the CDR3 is TGTGCCAGCACCCGGGTCAATGAGCAGTGCTTC.

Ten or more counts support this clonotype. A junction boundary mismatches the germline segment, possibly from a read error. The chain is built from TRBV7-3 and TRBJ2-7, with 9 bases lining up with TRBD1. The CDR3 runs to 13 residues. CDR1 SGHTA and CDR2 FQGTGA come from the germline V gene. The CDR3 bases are TGCGCCAGCAGCCTGACAGGGGGCTACGAGCAGTACTTC. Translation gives CASSLTGGYEQYF.

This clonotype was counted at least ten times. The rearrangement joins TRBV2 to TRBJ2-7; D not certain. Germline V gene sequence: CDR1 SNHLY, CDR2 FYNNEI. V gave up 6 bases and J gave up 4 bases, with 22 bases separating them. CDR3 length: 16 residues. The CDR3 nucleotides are TGTGCCAGCAGCGAAACGGTTGGTGTAGTGGGGTACGAGCAGTACTTC. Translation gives CASSETVGVVGYEQYF.

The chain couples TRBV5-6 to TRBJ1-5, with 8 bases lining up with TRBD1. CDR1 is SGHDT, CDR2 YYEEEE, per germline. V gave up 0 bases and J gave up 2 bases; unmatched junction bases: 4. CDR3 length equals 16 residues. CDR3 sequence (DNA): TGTGCCAGCAGCTTGGGGCCGGGACAGGGCAATCAGCCCCAGCATTTT. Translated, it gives CASSLGPGQGNQPQHF.

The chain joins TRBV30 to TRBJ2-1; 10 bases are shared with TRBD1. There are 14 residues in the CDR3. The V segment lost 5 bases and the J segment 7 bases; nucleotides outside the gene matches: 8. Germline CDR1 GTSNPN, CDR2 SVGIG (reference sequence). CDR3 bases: TGTGCCTGGGACAGGGGGCAATCTGGGAATGAGCAGTTCTTC. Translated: CAWDRGQSGNEQFF.

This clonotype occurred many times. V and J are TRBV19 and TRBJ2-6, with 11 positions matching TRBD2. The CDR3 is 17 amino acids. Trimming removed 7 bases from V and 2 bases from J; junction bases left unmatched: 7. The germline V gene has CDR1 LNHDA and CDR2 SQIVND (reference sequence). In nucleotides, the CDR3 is TGTGCCAGTAACCCGGGACTAGCGGTTACTGGGGCCAACGTCCTGACTTTC. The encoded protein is CASNPGLAVTGANVLTF.

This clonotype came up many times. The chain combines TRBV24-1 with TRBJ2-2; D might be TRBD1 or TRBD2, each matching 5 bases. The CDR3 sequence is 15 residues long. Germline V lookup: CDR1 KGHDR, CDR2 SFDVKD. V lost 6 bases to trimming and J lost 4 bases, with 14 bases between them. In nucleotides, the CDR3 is TGTGCCACCAGTACAGCGACGGGGCTCACCGGGGAGCTGTTTTTT. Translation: CATSTATGLTGELFF.

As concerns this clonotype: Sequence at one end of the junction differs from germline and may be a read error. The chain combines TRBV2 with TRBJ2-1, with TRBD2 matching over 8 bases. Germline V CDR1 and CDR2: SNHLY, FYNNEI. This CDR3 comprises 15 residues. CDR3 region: CASKPLAGNYNEQFF. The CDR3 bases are TGCGCCAGCAAGCCTTTAGCGGGAAACTACAATGAGCAGTTCTTC.

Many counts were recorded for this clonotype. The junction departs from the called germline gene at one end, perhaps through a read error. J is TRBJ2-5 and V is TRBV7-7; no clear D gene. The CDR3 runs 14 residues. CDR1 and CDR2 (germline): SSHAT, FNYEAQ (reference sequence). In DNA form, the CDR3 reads TGTGCTAGCAGCGCCGACATACTTGGAGAGACCCAGTACTTC. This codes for CASSADILGETQYF.

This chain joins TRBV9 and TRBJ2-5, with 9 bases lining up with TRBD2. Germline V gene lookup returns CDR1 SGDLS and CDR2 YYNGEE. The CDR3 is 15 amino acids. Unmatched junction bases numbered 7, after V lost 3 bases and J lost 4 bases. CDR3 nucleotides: TGTGCCAGCAGCGCTCTTAGCGGGAGCGGAGAGACCCAGTACTTC. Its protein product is CASSALSGSGETQYF.

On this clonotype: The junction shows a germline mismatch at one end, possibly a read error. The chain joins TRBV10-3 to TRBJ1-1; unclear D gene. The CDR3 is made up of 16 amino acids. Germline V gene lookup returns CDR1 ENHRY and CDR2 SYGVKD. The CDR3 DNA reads TGTGCCAGCAGTTTAGTCTTTCTGGGTCAGAACACTGAAGCTTTCTTT. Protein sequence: CASSLVFLGQNTEAFF.

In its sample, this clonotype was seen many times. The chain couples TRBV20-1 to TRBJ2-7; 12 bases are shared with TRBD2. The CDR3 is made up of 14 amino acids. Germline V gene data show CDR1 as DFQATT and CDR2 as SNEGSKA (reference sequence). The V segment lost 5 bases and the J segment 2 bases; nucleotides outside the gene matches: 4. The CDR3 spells CSAPGTSGPYEQYF. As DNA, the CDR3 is TGCAGTGCTCCCGGGACTAGCGGGCCCTACGAGCAGTACTTC.

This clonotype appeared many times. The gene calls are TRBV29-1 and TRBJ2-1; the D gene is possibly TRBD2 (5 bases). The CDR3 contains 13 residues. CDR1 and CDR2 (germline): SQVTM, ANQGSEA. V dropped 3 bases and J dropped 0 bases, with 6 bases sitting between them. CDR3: CSVDRDSYNEQFF. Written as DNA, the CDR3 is TGCAGCGTTGACCGGGACTCCTACAATGAGCAGTTCTTC.

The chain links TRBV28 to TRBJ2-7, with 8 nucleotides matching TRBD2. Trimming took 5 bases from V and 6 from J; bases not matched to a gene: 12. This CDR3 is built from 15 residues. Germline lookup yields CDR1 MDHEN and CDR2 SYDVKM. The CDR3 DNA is TGTGCCAGCAGTACGACCGGGACTAGGTTAGGCGAGCAGTACTTC. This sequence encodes CASSTTGTRLGEQYF.

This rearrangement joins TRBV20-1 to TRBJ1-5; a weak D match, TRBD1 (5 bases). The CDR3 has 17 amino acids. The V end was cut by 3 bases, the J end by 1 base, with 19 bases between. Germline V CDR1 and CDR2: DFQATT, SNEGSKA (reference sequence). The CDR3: CSASFDSLVSSNQPQHF. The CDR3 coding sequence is TGCAGTGCTAGTTTTGACAGTTTGGTTTCGAGCAATCAGCCCCAGCATTTT.

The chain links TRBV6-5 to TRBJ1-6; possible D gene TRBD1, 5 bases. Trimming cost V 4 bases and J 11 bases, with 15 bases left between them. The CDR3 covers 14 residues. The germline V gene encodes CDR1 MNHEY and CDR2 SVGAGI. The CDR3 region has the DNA TGTGCCAGCAGTTCCGGACTAGTGGGGCCACCCCTCCACTTT. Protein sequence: CASSSGLVGPPLHF.

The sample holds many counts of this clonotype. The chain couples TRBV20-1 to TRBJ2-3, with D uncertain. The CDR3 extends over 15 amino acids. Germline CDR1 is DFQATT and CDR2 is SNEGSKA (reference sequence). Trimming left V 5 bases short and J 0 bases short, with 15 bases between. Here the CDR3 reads CSALGQDPSTDTQYF. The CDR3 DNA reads TGCAGTGCTCTTGGGCAGGACCCTAGCACAGATACGCAGTATTTT.

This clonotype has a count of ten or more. The CDR3 region has the DNA TGTGCCAGCAGACAGGGAGGGCCGGCAGATACGCAGTATTTT. Protein product: CASRQGGPADTQYF. J is TRBJ2-3 and V is TRBV6-5; D perhaps matches TRBD2 (7 bases). The length of the CDR3 is 14 residues. Germline V gene lookup returns CDR1 MNHEY and CDR2 SVGAGI. V dropped 6 bases and J dropped 4 bases, with 14 bases sitting between them.

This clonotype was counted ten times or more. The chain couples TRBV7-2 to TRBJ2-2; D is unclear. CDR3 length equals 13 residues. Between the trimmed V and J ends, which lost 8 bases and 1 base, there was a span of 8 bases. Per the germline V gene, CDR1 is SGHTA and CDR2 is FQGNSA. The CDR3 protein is CASDVGNTGELFF. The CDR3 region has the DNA TGTGCCAGCGACGTGGGGAACACCGGGGAGCTGTTTTTT.

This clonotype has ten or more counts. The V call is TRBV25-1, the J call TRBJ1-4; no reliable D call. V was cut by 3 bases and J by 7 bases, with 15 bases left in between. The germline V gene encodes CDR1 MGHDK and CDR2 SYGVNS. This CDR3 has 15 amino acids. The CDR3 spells CASSDKRLSSEKLFF. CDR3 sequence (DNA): TGTGCCAGCAGTGACAAAAGGCTTAGCAGTGAAAAACTGTTTTTT. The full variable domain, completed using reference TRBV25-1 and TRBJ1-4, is EADIYQTPRYLVIGTGKKITLECSQTMGHDKMYWYQQDPGMELHLIHYSYGVNSTEKGDLSSESTVSRIRTEHFPLTLESARPSHTSQYLCASSDKRLSSEKLFFGSGTQLSVL.

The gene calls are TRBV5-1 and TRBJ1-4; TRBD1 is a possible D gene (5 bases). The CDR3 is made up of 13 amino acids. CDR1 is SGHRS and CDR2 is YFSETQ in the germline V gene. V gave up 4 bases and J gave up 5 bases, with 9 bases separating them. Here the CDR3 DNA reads TGCGCCAGCAGCAAGAAGGGGAATGAAAAACTGTTTTTT. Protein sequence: CASSKKGNEKLFF.